The T cell receptor (beta chain) described here comes from a study of T-cell memory formation after mild COVID-19. TCRdb fed the 5' RACE reads into MiXCR, producing one record per CDR3 protein. Among roughly 260,000 distinct CDR3 sequences listed, 16% were seen once. This clonotype was seen a few times. Its specificity is unknown. Study results and caveats: Memory from before infection featured some responding clones, which suggests cross-reactive memory joined.

Germline V gene lookup returns CDR1 SNHLY and CDR2 FYNNEI. The CDR3 extends over 14 amino acids. Germline trimming cut 7 bases from V and 4 bases from J; bases unmatched to any gene: 6. This receptor was identified in a man aged 18 to 29 who had mild COVID-19 (a few samples of this study predate the infection). Cell type and time point are not known. The chain employs TRBV2 and TRBJ2-3, with TRBD1 matching over 9 bases. The material sequenced was PBMCs or a T cell subset sorted from them (not recorded which). The CDR3 region is CASKARQGADTQYF. DNA of the CDR3: TGTGCCAGCAAGGCACGACAGGGGGCAGATACGCAGTATTTT.